This T cell receptor beta chain was sequenced during a study of blood T cell repertoires in COVID-19. The overall study: T cells, B-cell-depleted T cells, or PBMCs provided the cDNA or gDNA that served as material.

The repertoire was sequenced with immunoSEQ multiplex PCR; TCRdb's copy has only in-frame clones and lacks some. The table shows about 210,000 clones, with around nine tenths occurring only once. The CDR3 consists of 14 residues. The V segment lost 5 bases and the J segment 3 bases; nucleotides outside the gene matches: 7. Germline CDR1 is SEHNR and CDR2 is FQNEAQ (reference sequence). The clonotype originates from a man aged 25-45 years in a cohort exposed to, infected with or recovered from COVID-19 (not recorded which). Sequenced material: PBMCs or T cells enriched from blood (not recorded which). The chain couples TRBV7-9 to TRBJ2-7, with 7 bases that match TRBD1. The CDR3 sequence: CASSAGTVVYEQYF. DNA of the CDR3: TGTGCCAGCAGCGCAGGGACAGTAGTCTACGAGCAGTACTTC.